This passage covers 25 T cell receptor beta chains from one sample sequenced in a study of blood T cell repertoires in COVID-19. Repertoires were generated with immunoSEQ multiplex PCR, while TCRdb's copy carries only in-frame clones and drops some. The data contain 30,000 to 40,000 clones, about three quarters of them singletons. The material sequenced was peripheral blood. The receptors derive from a man aged 70 or older with COVID-19, enrolled during active disease.

This rearrangement joins TRBV6-5 to TRBJ1-1; maybe TRBD1 (5 bases). This CDR3 has 12 residues. Deletions cut 10 bases from V and 0 bases from J, with 9 bases between. Germline CDR1 is MNHEY and CDR2 is SVGAGI. CDR3 sequence reads: CATMTVNTEAFF. CDR3 DNA sequence: TGTGCCACCATGACAGTGAACACTGAAGCTTTCTTT.

This chain joins TRBV5-1 and TRBJ1-3; possible D gene TRBD1, 6 bases. This CDR3 is built from 15 residues. Germline assignment: CDR1 SGHRS and CDR2 YFSETQ. The V end lost 4 bases, the J end lost 0 bases, and 11 bases lay between the germline ends. DNA for the CDR3: TGCGCCAGCAGCACGCAGGGGATCTCTGGAAACACCATATATTTT. This translates into CASSTQGISGNTIYF.

The chain uses TRBV15 and TRBJ1-2; D gene ambiguous. CDR3 length: 13 amino acids. In germline, CDR1 is LNHNV, CDR2 YYDKDF (reference sequence). The V end lost 0 bases, the J end lost 8 bases, and 10 bases lay between the germline ends. The CDR3 loop is CATSRDGTAGYTF. The CDR3 nucleotides are TGTGCCACCAGCAGAGATGGTACAGCCGGCTACACCTTC.

This clone was picked up a small number of times. The gene calls are TRBV10-2 and TRBJ1-5, with D possibly matching TRBD1 (5 bases). Trimming shortened V by 6 bases and J by 4 bases, and 7 bases separated the two germline ends. Germline V gives CDR1 WSHSY, CDR2 SAAADI. CDR3 length: 12 residues. The CDR3 DNA reads as TGCGCCAGCAGCCAGGGTAATCAGCCCCAGCATTTT. It yields the protein CASSQGNQPQHF.

This clone turned up a few times. This chain links TRBV5-6 with TRBJ1-6; D might be TRBD1 (6 bases). In germline, CDR1 is SGHDT, CDR2 YYEEEE. This CDR3 contains 13 residues. Trimming took 2 bases from V and 7 from J, leaving 7 bases between them. The CDR3 DNA is TGTGCCAGCAGCTTCCAGGGGAATTCACCCCTCCACTTT. Translating gives CASSFQGNSPLHF.

This chain uses TRBV19 with TRBJ1-5, with 11 bases fitting TRBD1. The CDR3 is 16 residues long. With V trimmed by 4 bases and J by 5 bases, 7 bases remained unmatched. The germline V gene has CDR1 LNHDA and CDR2 SQIVND (reference sequence). The CDR3 DNA reads as TGTGCCAGTAGTAGGGGACAGGGGGTTGTAGATCAGCCCCAGCATTTT. Translation gives CASSRGQGVVDQPQHF.

This chain links TRBV19 with TRBJ1-2, with a weak D call TRBD1 (5 bases). The V and J ends lost 3 bases and 4 bases respectively, with 9 bases between them. The CDR3 runs to 13 residues. Germline-derived CDR1 and CDR2 are LNHDA and SQIVND (reference sequence). The CDR3 spells CASSMAGFYGYTF. CDR3 bases: TGTGCCAGTAGTATGGCAGGGTTCTATGGCTACACCTTC.

In this sample, this clone turned up a few times. The genes are TRBV7-8 and TRBJ1-3; D possibly corresponds to TRBD1 (6 bases). Germline CDR1 SGHVS, CDR2 FQNEAQ. Trimming took off 8 bases at V and 2 bases at J, with 16 bases between the two ends. The CDR3 is 15 residues long. CDR3 amino acids: CASSPTGYTGNTIYF. DNA of the CDR3: TGTGCCAGCTCCCCCACAGGGTATACTGGAAACACCATATATTTT.

The chain carries TRBV7-3 and TRBJ2-3; D remains unclear. Germline assignment: CDR1 SGHTA and CDR2 FQGTGA. V was pared by 6 bases and J by 4 bases, with 11 bases between. This CDR3 has 13 amino acids. This CDR3 reads CASSRQNADTQYF. The CDR3 DNA is TGTGCCAGCAGTAGACAAAACGCAGATACGCAGTATTTT.

The chain has TRBV11-3 and TRBJ2-7; TRBD2 might be the D (7 bases). V shed 4 bases and J shed 7 bases, with 17 bases lying between them. The CDR3 consists of 14 residues. Germline V gives CDR1 SGHNT, CDR2 YENEEA. CDR3 DNA: TGTGCCAGCAGCTCCCTGAGGGGGGGCGGGGAGCAGTACTTC. This codes for CASSSLRGGGEQYF.

This clone was seen a single time. A junction boundary mismatches the germline segment, possibly from a read error. The chain has TRBV11-3 and TRBJ2-1; D uncertain. From germline, CDR1 is SGHNT and CDR2 YENEEA. The CDR3 contains 12 residues. CDR3 protein: CASSLDPNQQFF. Written as DNA, the CDR3 is TGTGCCAGCAGCTTAGATCCCAATCAGCAGTTCTTC.

J is TRBJ2-7 and V is TRBV5-1, with 10 bases that match TRBD1. The CDR3 consists of 15 residues. Looked up from germline, CDR1 is SGHRS and CDR2 is YFSETQ. Trimming removed 0 bases from V and 5 bases from J; junction bases left unmatched: 5. The CDR3 DNA reads TGCGCCAGCAGCTTGGGGACAGGGGGTCTTCACGAGCAGTACTTC. It encodes CASSLGTGGLHEQYF.

The chain uses TRBV10-3 and TRBJ1-3, with TRBD1 identical over 8 bases. CDR3 length: 16 residues. J was trimmed by 4 bases and V by 5 bases; bases with no gene match: 10. Germline CDR1 is ENHRY and CDR2 is SYGVKD. CDR3 sequence reads: CAISYIQGAGGNTIYF. In nucleotides, the CDR3 is TGTGCCATCAGTTATATTCAGGGGGCTGGCGGAAACACCATATATTTT.

The chain couples TRBV30 to TRBJ2-7, with a possible D match to TRBD1 (5 bases). CDR1 is GTSNPN, CDR2 SVGIG, per germline (reference sequence). The CDR3 covers 17 residues. V lost 0 bases, J lost 1 base, and 19 bases lay in between. CDR3 nucleotide sequence: TGTGCCTGGAGTGTCCCTGGGTTTTCAGGGCTATCCTACGAGCAGTACTTC. Translated, it gives CAWSVPGFSGLSYEQYF. Looking up the rest from reference TRBV30 and TRBJ2-7 gives the full variable domain: SQTIHQWPATLVQPVGSPLSLECTVEGTSNPNLYWYRQAAGRGLQLLFYSVGIGQISSEVPQNLSASRPQDRQFILSSKKLLLSDSGFYLCAWSVPGFSGLSYEQYFGPGTRLTVT.

V and J are TRBV6-5 and TRBJ1-6; D is unclear. This CDR3 contains 13 residues. Germline lookup yields CDR1 MNHEY and CDR2 SVGAGI. The V gene lost 7 bases and the J gene lost 7 bases, with 11 bases spanning the gap. CDR3 in DNA: TGTGCCAGCATCGAGATGGGCAATTCACCCCTCCACTTT. Protein product: CASIEMGNSPLHF.

The chain recombines TRBV18 with TRBJ2-1; 8 nucleotides align to TRBD2. The CDR3 is made up of 13 amino acids. Germline V lookup: CDR1 KGHSH, CDR2 LQKENI. V trimming: 3 bases; J trimming: 7 bases; junction bases outside the gene matches: 2. CDR3 DNA sequence: TGTGCCAGCTCACCGGGACTAGAAAATGAGCAGTTCTTC. Its protein product is CASSPGLENEQFF.

The J gene is TRBJ2-1, the V gene TRBV18; 10 bases match TRBD2. Germline V gene sequence: CDR1 KGHSH, CDR2 LQKENI. The CDR3 consists of 16 residues. After removal of 3 bases from V and 3 bases from J, the junction contained 5 bases not matched to a gene. CDR3 in amino acids: CASSPKPSGGYNEQFF. The DNA for the CDR3 is TGTGCCAGCTCACCCAAGCCTAGCGGGGGCTACAATGAGCAGTTCTTC.

The rearrangement links TRBV11-2 to TRBJ2-3, with D possibly TRBD2 on 5 matching bases. V was clipped by 2 bases and J by 6 bases, with 12 bases between them. The CDR3 runs to 14 residues. Germline V gene lookup returns CDR1 SGHAT and CDR2 FQNNGV. The CDR3 sequence: CASSLNSGEDTQYF. The CDR3 region has the DNA TGTGCCAGCAGCTTAAATTCCGGGGAGGATACGCAGTATTTT. The whole variable domain, filled in from reference TRBV11-2 and TRBJ2-3, reads EAGVAQSPRYKIIEKRQSVAFWCNPISGHATLYWYQQILGQGPKLLIQFQNNGVVDDSQLPKDRFSAERLKGVDSTLKIQPAKLEDSAVYLCASSLNSGEDTQYFGPGTRLTVL.

This chain uses TRBV28 with TRBJ1-4; a possible D gene is TRBD1 (6 bases). CDR1 is MDHEN and CDR2 is SYDVKM in the germline V gene. V lost 3 bases to trimming and J lost 5 bases, with 19 bases between them. The CDR3 covers 17 residues. The CDR3 DNA sequence: TGTGCCAGCAGTTTTTTGGGGGGGGGCTCCGAAAATGAAAAACTGTTTTTT. This gives the protein CASSFLGGGSENEKLFF.

The gene calls are TRBV19 and TRBJ1-2; 12 nucleotides agree with TRBD1. The CDR3 contains 14 residues. Germline V gene lookup returns CDR1 LNHDA and CDR2 SQIVND (reference sequence). V shed 4 bases and J 7 bases; nucleotides not matched to a gene: 4. CDR3 bases: TGTGCCAGTAGTACGGGACAGGGGGCGTTTGGCTACACCTTC. Protein: CASSTGQGAFGYTF.

This clone was counted between two and nine times. The J gene is TRBJ1-6, the V gene TRBV4-1; 8 bases agree with TRBD1. The V gene end was trimmed by 4 bases and the J gene end by 7 bases; junction bases not matched to a gene: 9. CDR1 MGHRA and CDR2 YSYEKL come from the germline V gene. This CDR3 has 16 residues. CDR3 sequence reads: CASSLSQGASNSPLHF. In DNA form, the CDR3 reads TGCGCCAGCAGCCTAAGCCAGGGGGCGAGCAATTCACCCCTCCACTTT.

The chain carries TRBV7-9 and TRBJ2-7; D is undetermined. Germline assignment: CDR1 SEHNR and CDR2 FQNEAQ (reference sequence). There are 13 residues in the CDR3. Trimming removed 1 base from V and 5 bases from J, with 9 bases in between. The CDR3 spells CASSLDKPDEQYF. In DNA form, the CDR3 reads TGTGCCAGCAGCTTAGATAAGCCGGACGAGCAGTACTTC.

CDR3 region: CASSLGLGGYTF. Here the CDR3 DNA reads TGTGCCAGCAGCTTAGGACTCGGGGGCTACACCTTC. V is TRBV7-9 and J is TRBJ1-2, with D unclear. This CDR3 comprises 12 residues. Germline V gene sequence: CDR1 SEHNR, CDR2 FQNEAQ (reference sequence). V was clipped by 1 base and J by 8 bases, with 8 bases between them.

This clone was seen a handful of times. The genes are TRBV5-1 and TRBJ2-1, with a weak D call TRBD1 (5 bases). The CDR3 loop spans 14 amino acids. The germline V and J ends were trimmed by 6 bases and 1 base, with 11 bases remaining between them. From germline, CDR1 is SGHRS and CDR2 YFSETQ. The CDR3 nucleotides read TGCGCCAGCACCCCCAGGGAATCCTACAATGAGCAGTTCTTC. Residues: CASTPRESYNEQFF.

The V and J genes are TRBV10-2 and TRBJ2-1, with a possible D match to TRBD2 (6 bases). From germline, CDR1 is WSHSY and CDR2 SAAADI. Trimming pared 6 bases from V and 7 bases from J, leaving 13 bases between. The CDR3 covers 13 residues. The CDR3 is CASREPSANEQFF. The CDR3 region has the DNA TGCGCCAGCAGGGAACCTAGCGCAAATGAGCAGTTCTTC.